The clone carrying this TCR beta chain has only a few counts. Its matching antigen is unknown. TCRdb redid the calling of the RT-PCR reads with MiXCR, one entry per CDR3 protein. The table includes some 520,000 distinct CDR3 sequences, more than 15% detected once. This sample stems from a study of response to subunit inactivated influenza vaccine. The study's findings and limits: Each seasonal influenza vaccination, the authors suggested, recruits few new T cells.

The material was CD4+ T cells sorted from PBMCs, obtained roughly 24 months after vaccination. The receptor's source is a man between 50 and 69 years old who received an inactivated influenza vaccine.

In DNA, the CDR3 is TGTGCCAGCAGCTTGGAAGGGAGGCATTCACCCCTCCACTTT. Translated: CASSLEGRHSPLHF. The chain combines TRBV7-9 with TRBJ1-6; D ambiguous. The V gene lost 3 bases and the J gene lost 8 bases, with 11 bases spanning the gap. The CDR3 runs 14 residues. Germline V lookup: CDR1 SEHNR, CDR2 FQNEAQ (reference sequence).